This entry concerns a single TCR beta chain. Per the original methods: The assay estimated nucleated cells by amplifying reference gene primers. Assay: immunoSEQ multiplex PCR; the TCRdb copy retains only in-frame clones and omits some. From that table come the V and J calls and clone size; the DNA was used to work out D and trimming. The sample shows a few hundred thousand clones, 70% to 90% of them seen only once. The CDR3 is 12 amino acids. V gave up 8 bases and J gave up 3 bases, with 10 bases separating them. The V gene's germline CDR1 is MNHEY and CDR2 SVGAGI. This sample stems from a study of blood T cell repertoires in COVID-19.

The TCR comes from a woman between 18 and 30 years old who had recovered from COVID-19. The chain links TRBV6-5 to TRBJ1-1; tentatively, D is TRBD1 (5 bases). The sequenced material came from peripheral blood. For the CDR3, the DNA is TGTGCCAGCCGGGGGGGGTACACTGAAGCTTTCTTT. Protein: CASRGGYTEAFF.